This record covers a single T cell receptor beta chain. Its matching antigen is unknown. CD8+ and CD4+ T cells from blood underwent TCR beta sequencing, which was carried out in a high-throughput format. The TEMRA cells underwent FACS enrichment, while the CD8+ and CD4+ T cells underwent negative isolation. Looked up from germline, CDR1 is SQVTM and CDR2 is ANQGSEA. The CDR3 covers 13 residues. V lost 2 bases to trimming and J lost 0 bases, with 8 bases between them. This sample is drawn from a study of CD8 T cells in Susac syndrome. Study-wide results and caveats: It was acknowledged by the study that relatively few individuals were included in its TCR sequencing and HLA analysis.

After extraction with the RNeasy kit, 0.5 to 1 ug of the RNA was reverse transcribed using random hexamers. The amplification used immunoSEQ multiplex PCR on TCR beta CDR3; it spanned 54 Vbeta and 13 Jbeta. TCRdb re-analysed the immunoSEQ multiplex PCR reads in MiXCR, keeping a single row per CDR3 protein. Of 350,000 to 550,000 distinct CDR3 sequences listed, more than 80% are singletons. The receptor was isolated from a human donor with multiple sclerosis. This chain connects TRBV29-1 to TRBJ2-7, with D uncertain. The sequenced sample consisted of CD8+ T cells from PBMCs. The CDR3 coding sequence is TGCAGCGTTGAAACCGAGCTCTCCTACGAGCAGTACTTC. This codes for CSVETELSYEQYF.